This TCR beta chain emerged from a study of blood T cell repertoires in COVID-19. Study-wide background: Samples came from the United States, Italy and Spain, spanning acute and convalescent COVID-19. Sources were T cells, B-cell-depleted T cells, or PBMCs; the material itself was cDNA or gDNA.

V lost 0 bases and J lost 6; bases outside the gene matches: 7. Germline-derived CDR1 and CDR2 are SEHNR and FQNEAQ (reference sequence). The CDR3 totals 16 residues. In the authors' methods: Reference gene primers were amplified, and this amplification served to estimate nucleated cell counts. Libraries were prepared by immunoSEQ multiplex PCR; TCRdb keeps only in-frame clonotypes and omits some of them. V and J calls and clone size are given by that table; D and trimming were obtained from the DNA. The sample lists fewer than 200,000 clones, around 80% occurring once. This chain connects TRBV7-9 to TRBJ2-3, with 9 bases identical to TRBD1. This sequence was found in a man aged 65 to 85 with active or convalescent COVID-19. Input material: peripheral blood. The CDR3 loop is CASSLATGQGRDTQYF. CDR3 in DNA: TGTGCCAGCAGCTTAGCTACGGGACAGGGAAGGGATACGCAGTATTTT.